This T cell receptor beta chain was observed in a study of blood T cell repertoires in COVID-19. The wider study: Some COVID-19 samples were acute and others convalescent; all came from the United States, Italy and Spain.

The study assigned cohorts using participant-reported clinical history. Germline CDR1 SGHTA, CDR2 FQGNSA. The trim removed 5 bases at V and 3 bases at J, leaving 5 bases unmatched. This CDR3 region has 15 residues. This clone was seen only once. In the source study's methods: It was from reference gene primer amplification that nucleated cell counts were estimated. Produced via immunoSEQ multiplex PCR; TCRdb's table is partial and in-frame only. V and J calls and clone size are copied from that table; D and trimming were computed from the DNA. Of over 150,000 clones listed, roughly 87% are singletons. The source is a woman between 50 and 59 years old who had recovered from COVID-19. Sequencing was done on a sample of PBMCs or T cells enriched from blood (not recorded which). The rearrangement joins TRBV7-2 to TRBJ1-4; 8 bases fit TRBD1. Written as DNA, the CDR3 is TGTGCCAGCAGCAGTCGACAGGGGTCTAATGAAAAACTGTTTTTT. This sequence encodes CASSSRQGSNEKLFF.